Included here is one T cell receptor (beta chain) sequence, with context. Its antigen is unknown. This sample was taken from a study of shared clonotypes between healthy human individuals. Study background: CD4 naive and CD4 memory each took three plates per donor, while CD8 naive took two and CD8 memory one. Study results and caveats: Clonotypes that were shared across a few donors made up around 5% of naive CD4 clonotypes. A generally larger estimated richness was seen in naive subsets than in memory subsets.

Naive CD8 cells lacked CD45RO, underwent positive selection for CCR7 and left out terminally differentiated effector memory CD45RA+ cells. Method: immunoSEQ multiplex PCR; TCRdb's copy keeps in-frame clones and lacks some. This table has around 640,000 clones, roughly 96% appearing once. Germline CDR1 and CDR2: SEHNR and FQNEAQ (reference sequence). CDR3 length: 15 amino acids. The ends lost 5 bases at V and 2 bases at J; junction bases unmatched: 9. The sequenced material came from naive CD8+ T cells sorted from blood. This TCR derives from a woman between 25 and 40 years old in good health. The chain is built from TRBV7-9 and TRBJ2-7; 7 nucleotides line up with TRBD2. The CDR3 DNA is TGTGCCAGCAGCACCAGCGGGGAAAGAACCTACGAGCAGTACTTC. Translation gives CASSTSGERTYEQYF.